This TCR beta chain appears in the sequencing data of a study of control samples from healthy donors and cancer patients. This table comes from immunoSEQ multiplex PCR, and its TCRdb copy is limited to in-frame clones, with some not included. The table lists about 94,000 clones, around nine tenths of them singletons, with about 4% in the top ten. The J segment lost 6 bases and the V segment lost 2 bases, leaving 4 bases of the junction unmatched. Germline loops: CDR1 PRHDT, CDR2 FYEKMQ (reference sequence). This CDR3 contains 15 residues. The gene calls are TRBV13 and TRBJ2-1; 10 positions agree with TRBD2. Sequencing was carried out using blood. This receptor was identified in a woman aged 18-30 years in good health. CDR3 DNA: TGTGCCAGCAGCTTAAGCGGGGGGGCCTGCAATGAGCAGTTCTTC. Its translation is CASSLSGGACNEQFF.